This TCR beta chain derives from a study of shared clonotypes between healthy human individuals. Germline lookup yields CDR1 SGHDT and CDR2 YYEEEE. There are 17 residues in the CDR3. The ends were cut back, 4 bases at V and 3 bases at J, with 19 bases in the middle. CD45RO-negative cells were positively selected for CCR7, leaving out terminally differentiated effector memory CD45RA+ cells. The assay was immunoSEQ multiplex PCR, and TCRdb's table has in-frame clones only and misses some. The table has around 2,000,000 clones, just over 90% seen once. The sequencing input was naive CD8+ T cells from PBMCs. The J gene is TRBJ1-4, the V gene TRBV5-6; D is possibly TRBD1 (5 bases). The source of this sequence is a man aged 18 to 29 in good health. Some clones in this sample may be carry-over from other donors' samples. This CDR3 is CASSVGGRGLANEKLFF. In DNA, the CDR3 is TGTGCCAGCAGCGTGGGGGGACGGGGTCTCGCTAATGAAAAACTGTTTTTT.